Presented here are 17 T cell receptor beta chains from one specimen sequenced in a study of shared clonotypes between healthy human individuals. Assay used: immunoSEQ multiplex PCR; TCRdb lists only in-frame clones, some missing. The sample shows around 2,000,000 clones, less than 95% of them seen only once. Only CD45RO-negative cells positively selected for CCR7 counted as naive CD8 cells, so terminally differentiated effector memory CD45RA+ cells were excluded. The sequenced sample was naive CD8+ T cells sorted from blood. The origin of the receptors is a man younger than 35 in good health.

A note on this clone: Other DNA sequences in this sample translate to the same CDR3. This sequence joins TRBV7-9 and TRBJ2-7; TRBD2 matches 13 bases. The CDR3 has 15 residues. V dropped 4 bases and J dropped 1; count of bases not matched to a gene: 1. CDR1 and CDR2 from the germline V gene are SEHNR and FQNEAQ (reference sequence). The CDR3, as DNA: TGTGCCAGCAGCTCACTAGCGGGGGGGTCCTACGAGCAGTACTTC. Translating it yields CASSSLAGGSYEQYF.

The genes are TRBV13 and TRBJ2-3; D unclear. Deletions cut 8 bases from V and 1 base from J, with 10 bases between. CDR1 is PRHDT, CDR2 FYEKMQ, per germline (reference sequence). There are 13 residues in the CDR3. The CDR3 DNA follows: TGTGCCAGCGAGGCCAGAGGCACAGATACGCAGTATTTT. This translates into CASEARGTDTQYF.

The gene calls are TRBV6-5 and TRBJ2-2, with 7 bases aligning to TRBD1. Germline CDR1 is MNHEY and CDR2 is SVGAGI. The CDR3 is made up of 14 amino acids. Trimming at V came to 6 bases and at J to 3 bases, leaving 4 bases not matched to a gene. The CDR3 protein is CASSPGTDTGELFF. Here the CDR3 DNA reads TGTGCCAGCAGCCCCGGGACAGACACCGGGGAGCTGTTTTTT.

This chain links TRBV5-6 with TRBJ2-7; 10 bases map to TRBD1. V shed 4 bases, J shed 3 bases, and the junction held 7 bases outside the gene matches. In germline, CDR1 is SGHDT, CDR2 YYEEEE. This CDR3 is built from 15 residues. CDR3 coding DNA: TGTGCCAGCAGCGAAGGGGACAGGGGACTCTACGAGCAGTACTTC. This translates into CASSEGDRGLYEQYF.

The chain employs TRBV6-5 and TRBJ2-2; the D gene is possibly TRBD1 (6 bases). The germline V and J ends were trimmed by 2 bases and 8 bases, with 12 bases remaining between them. Germline CDR1 MNHEY, CDR2 SVGAGI. This CDR3 comprises 14 residues. CDR3 sequence (DNA): TGTGCCAGCAGTTACGGACAGCACCAAGGGGAGCTGTTTTTT. Translated, it gives CASSYGQHQGELFF.

V is TRBV19 and J is TRBJ1-1, with D uncertain. In germline, CDR1 is LNHDA, CDR2 SQIVND (reference sequence). This CDR3 is 14 amino acids long. V shed 5 bases and J shed 2 bases, with 12 bases lying between them. CDR3: CASSVIGTNTEAFF. CDR3 coding DNA: TGTGCCAGTAGTGTTATAGGCACTAACACTGAAGCTTTCTTT.

V gene TRBV6-6 combines with J gene TRBJ2-3; D is perhaps TRBD2 (7 bases). This CDR3 contains 15 residues. Germline CDR1 and CDR2: MNHNY and SVGAGI (reference sequence). V was shortened by 3 bases and J by 4 bases, with 14 bases between the two germline ends. As DNA, the CDR3 is TGTGCCAGCAGTTATATAGAGGGGGGGGCAGATACGCAGTATTTT. Translated: CASSYIEGGADTQYF.

The chain has TRBV5-1 and TRBJ2-1; TRBD2 agrees at 9 bases. J was trimmed by 6 bases and V by 4 bases; bases with no gene match: 23. CDR1 SGHRS and CDR2 YFSETQ come from the germline V gene. The CDR3 spans 20 residues. The CDR3 region has the DNA TGCGCCAGCAGCACCCTCGGCGGGAGGGGAGGAAGGTATGGGAGCAATGAGCAGTTCTTC. Its translation: CASSTLGGRGGRYGSNEQFF.

As to this clone: This same CDR3 is encoded by further DNA sequences in the sample. The J gene is TRBJ2-7, the V gene TRBV5-8, with D unclear. V was shortened by 4 bases and J by 3 bases, with 5 bases between the two germline ends. The germline V gene encodes CDR1 SGHTS and CDR2 YDEGEE. The CDR3 extends over 11 amino acids. The CDR3 nucleotides are TGTGCCAGCAGCCCGAACTACGAGCAGTACTTC. This sequence encodes CASSPNYEQYF.

This chain links TRBV6-6 with TRBJ2-1; the match to TRBD2 covers 7 bases. From germline, CDR1 is MNHNY and CDR2 SVGAGI (reference sequence). J was trimmed by 7 bases and V by 8 bases; bases with no gene match: 14. This CDR3 is 15 amino acids long. CDR3 region: CASGEGLAVHNEQFF. CDR3 DNA sequence: TGTGCCAGCGGGGAGGGGCTAGCGGTCCATAATGAGCAGTTCTTC.

The chain has TRBV5-6 and TRBJ2-1, with D unclear. This CDR3 contains 13 residues. The ends were cut back, 1 base at V and 3 bases at J, with 5 bases in the middle. CDR1 and CDR2 from the germline V gene are SGHDT and YYEEEE. Written as DNA, the CDR3 is TGTGCCAGCAGCTTGACAGACTACAATGAGCAGTTCTTC. Residues: CASSLTDYNEQFF.

This rearrangement joins TRBV27 to TRBJ2-3; TRBD2 matches 16 bases. Per germline, CDR1 MNHEY and CDR2 SMNVEV (reference sequence). This CDR3 comprises 17 residues. Trimming took 8 bases from V and 1 from J; bases not matched to a gene: 6. The CDR3: CASGGLAGGPGTDTQYF. The DNA of the CDR3 is TGTGCCAGCGGGGGACTAGCGGGGGGGCCTGGCACAGATACGCAGTATTTT.

The V gene is TRBV10-2, the J gene TRBJ2-1; D gene unclear. CDR1 and CDR2 from the germline V gene are WSHSY and SAAADI. This CDR3 contains 14 residues. V was shortened by 3 bases and J by 3 bases, with 9 bases between the two germline ends. CDR3 DNA sequence: TGCGCCAGCAGTGACCCCGACAACTACAATGAGCAGTTCTTC. This translates into CASSDPDNYNEQFF.

This chain connects TRBV25-1 to TRBJ1-1; D is perhaps TRBD1 (6 bases). Trimming took 8 bases from V and 1 from J, leaving 11 bases between them. The length of the CDR3 is 13 residues. From germline, CDR1 is MGHDK and CDR2 SYGVNS. CDR3 in DNA: TGTGCCAGCCCTGGACAGACGAACACTGAAGCTTTCTTT. It translates to CASPGQTNTEAFF.

V gene TRBV19 combines with J gene TRBJ2-5; 7 bases match TRBD2. The CDR3 contains 13 residues. Germline CDR1 LNHDA, CDR2 SQIVND (reference sequence). V was pared by 5 bases and J by 5 bases, with 5 bases of the junction left unmatched. CDR3 DNA sequence: TGTGCCAGTAGTTTACTAGCGTGGGAGACCCAGTACTTC. It specifies CASSLLAWETQYF.

This clone has a single count. V is TRBV7-9 and J is TRBJ2-7, with a possible D match to TRBD1 (6 bases). The CDR3 sequence is 13 residues long. The V gene's germline CDR1 is SEHNR and CDR2 FQNEAQ (reference sequence). CDR3 sequence: CAVSGTNLYEQYF. The DNA for the CDR3 is TGTGCTGTATCCGGGACAAACCTCTACGAGCAGTACTTC.

Written as DNA, the CDR3 is TGTGCCAGCAGCTTAGGGGACGGCAATCAGCCCCAGCATTTT. Translating gives CASSLGDGNQPQHF. The chain is built from TRBV7-8 and TRBJ1-5; a weak D match, TRBD1 (5 bases). CDR3 size: 14 residues. Germline-derived CDR1 and CDR2 are SGHVS and FQNEAQ. With 1 base removed from V and 2 bases from J, the gap between germline ends came to 6 bases.